At least ten counts were recorded for the clone carrying this TCR beta chain. Its specificity is not known. This sample stems from a study of T cell repertoires in cytomegalovirus infection. This CDR3 region has 15 residues. Trimming took 3 bases from V and 6 from J; bases not matched to a gene: 6. Germline V gene data show CDR1 as SGHTA and CDR2 as FQGTGA. TCRdb independently ran MiXCR on the reads; one entry per CDR3 protein. The table shows about 220,000 distinct CDR3 sequences, with around 35% occurring only once. The source of this sequence is a human donor in good health (CMV status not recorded). Some clones in this sample may be carry-over from other donors' samples. Specimen: CD8+ T cells from cultured PBMCs, collected from culture after CMV antigen stimulation. The chain carries TRBV7-3 and TRBJ2-2; 8 nucleotides match TRBD2. CDR3 sequence reads: CASSLGAGDAGELFF. The CDR3, as DNA: TGTGCCAGCAGCTTGGGAGCGGGAGACGCCGGGGAGCTGTTTTTT.